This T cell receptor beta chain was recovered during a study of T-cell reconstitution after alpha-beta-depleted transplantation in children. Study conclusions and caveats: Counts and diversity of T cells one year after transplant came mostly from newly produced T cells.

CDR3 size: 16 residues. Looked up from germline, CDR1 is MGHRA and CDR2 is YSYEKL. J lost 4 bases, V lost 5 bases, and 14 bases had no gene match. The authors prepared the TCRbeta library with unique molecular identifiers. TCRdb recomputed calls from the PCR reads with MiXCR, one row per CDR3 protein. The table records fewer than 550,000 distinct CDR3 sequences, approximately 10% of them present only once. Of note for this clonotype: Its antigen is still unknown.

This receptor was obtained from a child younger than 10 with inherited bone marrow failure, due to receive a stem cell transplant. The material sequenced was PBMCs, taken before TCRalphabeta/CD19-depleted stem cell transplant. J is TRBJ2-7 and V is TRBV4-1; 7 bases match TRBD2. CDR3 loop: CASSKGSGLAVYEQYF. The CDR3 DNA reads TGCGCCAGCAGCAAGGGCTCGGGGCTAGCGGTTTACGAGCAGTACTTC.